A selection of T cell receptor beta chains follows, all from one sample in a study of shared clonotypes between healthy human individuals. Generated by immunoSEQ multiplex PCR, the TCRdb table keeps only in-frame clones and is missing some. The sample holds 2 million to 3 million clones, more than 85% seen once. The sequenced sample was naive CD4+ T cells from PBMCs. These receptors came from a man between 18 and 35 years old in good health. Some clones in this sample may be carry-over from other donors' samples. CDR3s include the opening cysteine and the closing phenylalanine or tryptophan. The order of the fields is V gene, J gene, clone size, D gene, CDR3 protein, CDR3 DNA. D genes are given only for firm matches. The size entry is marked missing in some rows and otherwise reads once, few, many or a size class.

TRBV5-1	TRBJ1-3	-	-	CASSLTGSPGNTIYF	TGCGCCAGCAGCCTTACAGGGTCCCCTGGAAACACCATATATTTT
TRBV28	TRBJ1-2	-	-	CASKLPSGVGYTF	TGTGCCAGCAAACTCCCCAGTGGTGTCGGCTACACCTTC
TRBV28	TRBJ2-1	-	TRBD2	CASRIGLVAEQFF	TGTGCCAGCAGGATCGGACTAGTTGCCGAGCAGTTCTTC
TRBV5-5	TRBJ1-1	-	TRBD1	CASSPAGAGGEAFF	TGTGCCAGCAGCCCCGCTGGGGCAGGGGGAGAAGCTTTCTTT
TRBV19	TRBJ1-5	-	-	CASSIIGAVYQPQHF	TGTGCCAGTAGTATAATAGGGGCGGTTTATCAGCCCCAGCATTTT
TRBV5-1	TRBJ2-3	-	-	CASAPRGTADTQYF	TGCGCCAGCGCCCCCAGGGGAACCGCAGATACGCAGTATTTT
TRBV5-4	TRBJ1-2	-	TRBD1	CASSWDRDGYGYTF	TGTGCCAGCAGCTGGGACAGGGATGGCTATGGCTACACCTTC
TRBV7-2	TRBJ2-1	-	-	CASSFSTGNNEQFF	TGTGCCAGCAGCTTCAGCACCGGGAACAATGAGCAGTTCTTC
TRBV18	TRBJ2-2	-	-	CASSPTVGTGSTGELFF	TGTGCCAGCTCACCGACCGTGGGAACAGGGAGTACCGGGGAGCTGTTTTTT
TRBV19	TRBJ1-5	-	-	CASSWWNQPQHF	TGTGCCAGTAGTTGGTGGAATCAGCCCCAGCATTTT
TRBV5-1	TRBJ2-3	-	-	CASSLDPGRSTDTQYF	TGCGCCAGCAGCCTTGACCCGGGACGGAGCACAGATACGCAGTATTTT
TRBV5-1	TRBJ2-5	-	-	CASSLDRSQETQYF	TGCGCCAGCAGCTTGGACAGATCTCAAGAGACCCAGTACTTC
TRBV18	TRBJ1-3	-	-	CASSPQGIASGNTIYF	TGTGCCAGCTCACCACAGGGGATCGCCTCTGGAAACACCATATATTTT
TRBV6-5	TRBJ2-7	-	-	CASSRDPSYEQYF	TGTGCCAGTTCCCGGGATCCTTCCTACGAGCAGTACTTC
TRBV5-1	TRBJ2-1	once	-	CASSLAGRHNEQFF	TGCGCCAGCAGCTTGGCCGGGAGACACAATGAGCAGTTCTTC
TRBV2	TRBJ1-5	few	-	CATSEERNQPQHF	TGTGCCACCTCGGAGGAACGCAATCAGCCCCAGCATTTT
TRBV19	TRBJ2-5	-	-	CASSPRAWETQYF	TGTGCCAGTAGTCCCCGAGCTTGGGAGACCCAGTACTTC
TRBV6-5	TRBJ1-4	-	TRBD1	CASSLDRGNEKLFF	TGTGCCAGCAGCTTGGACAGGGGGAATGAAAAACTGTTTTTT
TRBV7-2	TRBJ2-1	-	-	CASSLVASYNEQFF	TGTGCCAGCAGCTTGGTTGCTTCCTACAATGAGCAGTTCTTC
TRBV28	TRBJ1-1	few	-	CASTALGSNTEAFF	TGTGCCAGTACCGCGCTGGGTTCGAACACTGAAGCTTTCTTT
TRBV6-1	TRBJ1-5	once	-	CASSDRAYSNQPQHF	TGTGCCAGCAGTGACAGGGCCTATAGCAATCAGCCCCAGCATTTT
TRBV5-3	TRBJ2-1	-	-	CARSWGGHQGHEQFF	TGTGCCAGAAGCTGGGGGGGCCACCAGGGGCATGAGCAGTTCTTC
TRBV27	TRBJ1-5	-	-	CASSFGQNQPQHF	TGTGCCAGCAGTTTCGGGCAGAATCAGCCCCAGCATTTT
TRBV27	TRBJ1-5	-	-	CASSPVAGPQHF	TGTGCCAGCAGTCCGGTCGCGGGGCCCCAGCATTTT
TRBV11-1	TRBJ2-7	-	-	CASAPGAPYEQYF	TGTGCCAGCGCCCCGGGAGCTCCCTACGAGCAGTACTTC
TRBV15	TRBJ1-3	-	TRBD1	CATSRYSQGARADTIYF	TGTGCCACCAGCAGATATTCACAGGGGGCGCGGGCAGACACCATATATTTT
TRBV9	TRBJ2-3	-	-	CASSVEGRVDTQYF	TGTGCCAGCAGCGTAGAGGGTCGAGTAGATACGCAGTATTTT
TRBV28	TRBJ2-6	-	-	CASSGRGANVLTF	TGTGCCAGCAGTGGTCGTGGGGCCAACGTCCTGACTTTC
TRBV6-5	TRBJ1-2	-	-	CASSRAQGDYGYTF	TGTGCCAGCAGTCGCGCGCAGGGAGACTATGGCTACACCTTC
TRBV5-8	TRBJ1-2	-	-	CASSWRGSRGYTF	TGTGCCAGCAGCTGGAGAGGGAGTCGTGGCTACACCTTC
TRBV5-8	TRBJ1-5	-	-	CASSLRRGIDQPQHF	TGTGCCAGCAGCTTACGTCGAGGGATCGATCAGCCCCAGCATTTT
TRBV6-5	TRBJ1-2	many	-	CASSYDPEDGYTF	TGTGCCAGCAGTTACGACCCCGAAGATGGCTACACCTTC
TRBV6-5	TRBJ1-1	-	-	CASSLDSYTEAFF	TGTGCCAGCAGCCTGGACAGTTACACTGAAGCTTTCTTT
TRBV7-8	TRBJ2-7	-	TRBD2	CASSLLKLAGVDEQYF	TGTGCCAGCAGCTTACTGAAACTAGCGGGAGTCGACGAGCAGTACTTC
TRBV5-5	TRBJ1-1	once	-	CASSLLGSEAFF	TGTGCCAGCAGCTTGTTAGGGAGTGAAGCTTTCTTT
TRBV6-6	TRBJ2-1	-	TRBD2	CASNLAGGSNEQFF	TGTGCCAGCAACCTCGCGGGGGGCTCGAATGAGCAGTTCTTC
TRBV25-1	TRBJ2-5	-	TRBD2	CASSHPGGEWETQYF	TGTGCCAGCAGTCACCCTGGGGGGGAATGGGAGACCCAGTACTTC
TRBV9	TRBJ1-6	-	-	CASSVGSREDSPLHF	TGTGCCAGCAGCGTAGGTAGCAGGGAGGATTCACCCCTCCACTTT
TRBV28	TRBJ2-7	-	TRBD2	CASSGTSGIRSEQYF	TGTGCCAGTTCCGGGACTAGCGGGATAAGAAGCGAGCAGTACTTC
TRBV5-4	TRBJ2-7	-	TRBD2	CASSLSWGGESYEQYF	TGTGCCAGCAGCTTATCCTGGGGAGGGGAGAGCTACGAGCAGTACTTC